The rows below give T cell receptor beta chains drawn from one sample of a study of blood T cell repertoires in COVID-19. TCRdb's table, derived via immunoSEQ multiplex PCR, lists solely in-frame clones and lacks some. The repertoire holds 24,000 or so clones, with around 90% as singletons. Sequenced: peripheral blood. These receptors all come from a human donor in a cohort sampled during active COVID-19. The donor label of this sample is uncertain. CDR3s include the opening cysteine and the closing phenylalanine or tryptophan. A D gene is named only where the DNA matches it firmly. Not every row has a clone size; where given, it reads once, few, many or a size class.

d_call | j_call | v_call | clone_size | cdr3_nt | cdr3_aa
TRBD1 | TRBJ2-2 | TRBV6-6 | once | TGTGCCAGCAGATGGACAGGGTCGAACGGGGAGCTGTTTTTT | CASRWTGSNGELFF
NA | TRBJ1-3 | TRBV19 | NA | TGTGCCAGTAGGTGGACAGCCAACTCTGGAAACACCATATATTTT | CASRWTANSGNTIYF
NA | TRBJ2-3 | TRBV7-9 | NA | TGTGCCAGCAGCGCAGACCGGGTCGTTGCGGCAGATACGCAGTATTTT | CASSADRVVAADTQYF
NA | TRBJ1-4 | TRBV2 | NA | TGTGCCAGCAAAAAAGGGGATCAGAATGAAAAACTGTTTTTT | CASKKGDQNEKLFF
TRBD1 | TRBJ1-6 | TRBV28 | NA | TGTGCCAGCAGTGACTCTGACAGGGGGGCAGGTTCACCCCTCCACTTT | CASSDSDRGAGSPLHF
TRBD2 | TRBJ2-2 | TRBV25-1 | NA | TGTGCCAGCAGTGTTACGGGGGGAACCGGGGAGCTGTTTTTT | CASSVTGGTGELFF
TRBD1 | TRBJ2-1 | TRBV7-2 | NA | TGTGCCAGCAGCTTATCGGTGACAGGGGTTTCGAATGAGCAGTTCTTC | CASSLSVTGVSNEQFF
TRBD1 | TRBJ1-5 | TRBV29-1 | NA | TGCAGCGTTGCTACAGGGGTGGATCAGCCCCAGCATTTT | CSVATGVDQPQHF
NA | TRBJ1-1 | TRBV6-4 | NA | TGTGCCAGCAGCTCGACAGAGATGAACACTGAAGCTTTCTTT | CASSSTEMNTEAFF
NA | TRBJ1-6 | TRBV6-5 | NA | TGTGCCAGCACCCGGGACATAATGAATTCACCCCTCCACTTT | CASTRDIMNSPLHF
NA | TRBJ2-1 | TRBV3-1/TRBV3-2 | NA | TGTGCCAGCAGCCAAGGAAGGAGCTCCTACAATGAGCAGTTCTTC | CASSQGRSSYNEQFF
NA | TRBJ2-5 | TRBV7-3 | few | TGTGCCAGCAGCTTAAGTTGGAGCCAAGAGACCCAGTACTTC | CASSLSWSQETQYF
TRBD1 | TRBJ2-7 | TRBV3-1/TRBV3-2 | NA | TGTGCCAGCAGACCATCTGAGGGACAGGGAGCTTACGAGCAGTACTTC | CASRPSEGQGAYEQYF
NA | TRBJ2-1 | TRBV5-1 | NA | TGCGCCAGCAGCGCCGGACTGAGGAACAATGAGCAGTTCTTC | CASSAGLRNNEQFF
NA | TRBJ1-2 | TRBV7-9 | few | TGTGCCAGCAGCTTAGCTAGCGGCTACTATGGCTACACCTTC | CASSLASGYYGYTF
TRBD2 | TRBJ2-1 | TRBV4-1 | NA | TGCGCCAGCAGCCAAGATCTTGCGGGGGGGATCAATGAGCAGTTCTTC | CASSQDLAGGINEQFF
NA | TRBJ2-1 | TRBV27 | NA | TGTGCCAGCAGTTCAGTTAGAGCGAACGATGAGCAGTTCTTC | CASSSVRANDEQFF
TRBD2 | TRBJ2-1 | TRBV11-2 | NA | TGTGCCAGCAGCCCGGGACTAGTGATCAATGAGCAGTTCTTC | CASSPGLVINEQFF
NA | TRBJ2-7 | TRBV7-9 | NA | TGTGCCAGCAGCTTAGGAACAGTATCCTACGAGCAGTACTTC | CASSLGTVSYEQYF
NA | TRBJ1-4 | TRBV23-1 | NA | TGCGCCAGCAGTCAATCCGAGGGGGGGATAATCGAAAAACTGTTTTTT | CASSQSEGGIIEKLFF
NA | TRBJ2-5 | TRBV21-1 | NA | TGTGCCAGCAGCAAATGGCTCAACAGGGCAGGGGGGCAAGAGACCCAGTACTTC | CASSKWLNRAGGQETQYF
TRBD1 | TRBJ2-3 | TRBV4-2 | NA | TGTGCCAGCAGCCAGCTGAAGGGGGCGACAGATACGCAGTATTTT | CASSQLKGATDTQYF
NA | TRBJ2-2 | TRBV9 | NA | TGTGCCAGCAGCTTGACTTACTATTCCACCGGGGAGCTGTTTTTT | CASSLTYYSTGELFF
TRBD1 | TRBJ1-2 | TRBV7-9 | NA | TGTGCCAGCAGCCAGGGGGCGTGGGGCTACACCTTC | CASSQGAWGYTF
TRBD1 | TRBJ1-1 | TRBV29-1 | once | TGCAGCGCGAGGGACAGGGGAGGGACTGAAGCTTTCTTT | CSARDRGGTEAFF
NA | TRBJ1-2 | TRBV15 | NA | TGTGCCACCAGCAACGGACAGCTCTATGGCTACACCTTC | CATSNGQLYGYTF
NA | TRBJ2-7 | TRBV3-1/TRBV3-2 | NA | TGTGCCAGCAGCCAAGAGGCACAGGGCAGGTACGAGCAGTACTTC | CASSQEAQGRYEQYF
NA | TRBJ1-4 | TRBV11-2 | NA | TGTGCCAGCAGCTTAGTACCGGGGAAAAAACTGTTTTTT | CASSLVPGKKLFF
TRBD1 | TRBJ1-1 | TRBV4-1 | once | TGCGCCAGCAGCCAAGATGGGACAGGGTCTGACACTGAAGCTTTCTTT | CASSQDGTGSDTEAFF
TRBD1 | TRBJ2-1 | TRBV7-3 | NA | TGTGCCAGCAGCTTCGAAGACAGGGGGTTCCATGAGCAGTTCTTC | CASSFEDRGFHEQFF
TRBD2 | TRBJ2-1 | TRBV6-2/TRBV6-3 | NA | TGTGCCAGCAGCCACCCCACTAGCGGGGGGGTCAATGAGCAGTTCTTC | CASSHPTSGGVNEQFF
NA | TRBJ2-3 | TRBV21-1 | NA | TGTGCCAGCAGGCCCCCCATCGGGCGGGGGGCAACCACAGATACGCAGTATTTT | CASRPPIGRGATTDTQYF
NA | TRBJ1-2 | TRBV5-6 | NA | TGTGCCAGCAGCGAGAACCAAATTAACTATGGCTACACCTTC | CASSENQINYGYTF
NA | TRBJ1-3 | TRBV7-6 | few | TGTGCCAGCAGTCTTAGCGGAGACACCATATATTTT | CASSLSGDTIYF
TRBD1 | TRBJ1-2 | TRBV6-1 | NA | TGTGCCAGCAGTGCAGGGGGGTTGGACACCTCACGTGGCTACACCTTC | CASSAGGLDTSRGYTF